Following are 29 T cell receptor beta chains from one sample sequenced in a study of shared clonotypes between healthy human individuals. Terminally differentiated effector memory CD45RA+ cells were excluded by CCR7 positive selection of CD45RO-negative cells. Some clones are missing from TCRdb's copy, which holds only in-frame ones; the method was immunoSEQ multiplex PCR. The sample carries millions of clones, about 95% recorded once. Sequences were obtained from naive CD8+ T cells sorted from blood. The receptors derive from a man younger than 30 in good health.

This rearrangement joins TRBV28 to TRBJ2-1; no firm D call. Between the trimmed V and J ends, which lost 5 bases and 5 bases, there was a span of 13 bases. The CDR3 is 14 residues long. CDR1 MDHEN and CDR2 SYDVKM come from the germline V gene. The chain's CDR3 is CASSRDPRNNEQFF. The DNA of the CDR3 is TGTGCCAGCAGTAGAGATCCGAGGAACAATGAGCAGTTCTTC.

This rearrangement joins TRBV9 to TRBJ2-1, with 8 bases identical to TRBD1. Germline CDR1 reads SGDLS; CDR2 reads YYNGEE. V trimming: 4 bases; J trimming: 5 bases; junction bases outside the gene matches: 5. This CDR3 comprises 14 residues. In nucleotides, the CDR3 is TGTGCCAGCAGCCCGCAGGGGGCGAACAATGAGCAGTTCTTC. It is translated as CASSPQGANNEQFF.

V is TRBV5-1 and J is TRBJ1-1; no firm D call. The V gene lost 2 bases and the J gene lost 5 bases, with 19 bases spanning the gap. Looked up from germline, CDR1 is SGHRS and CDR2 is YFSETQ. The CDR3 consists of 16 residues. The CDR3 here is CASSFLTETKGTEAFF. Here the CDR3 DNA reads TGCGCCAGCAGCTTCCTTACGGAAACCAAGGGAACTGAAGCTTTCTTT.

In its sample, this clone was seen once. J is TRBJ2-2 and V is TRBV5-6; D gene uncertain. V lost 0 bases to trimming and J lost 1 base, with 7 bases between them. In germline, CDR1 is SGHDT, CDR2 YYEEEE. CDR3 size: 15 residues. The CDR3 loop reads CASSLGPLNTGELFF. The DNA of the CDR3 is TGTGCCAGCAGCTTGGGTCCCTTGAACACCGGGGAGCTGTTTTTT.

V gene TRBV9 combines with J gene TRBJ2-7; D is possibly TRBD2 (7 bases). Germline-derived CDR1 and CDR2 are SGDLS and YYNGEE. The CDR3 length is 14 residues. V lost 0 bases and J lost 6, with 13 bases in between. The CDR3 loop reads CASSVDWGGAEQYF. The CDR3 bases are TGTGCCAGCAGCGTAGACTGGGGGGGCGCCGAGCAGTACTTC.

This clone was observed a single time. The chain carries TRBV9 and TRBJ2-1, with D perhaps TRBD1 (5 bases). Germline CDR1 is SGDLS and CDR2 is YYNGEE. There are 16 residues in the CDR3. The germline V and J ends were trimmed by 0 bases and 0 bases, with 10 bases remaining between them. This CDR3 reads CASSVGGLDSYNEQFF. CDR3 bases: TGTGCCAGCAGCGTAGGGGGCCTAGACTCCTACAATGAGCAGTTCTTC.

As concerns this clone: This specimen includes other DNA sequences encoding the same CDR3. This chain links TRBV11-2 with TRBJ2-7; D is unresolved. Germline loops: CDR1 SGHAT, CDR2 FQNNGV. CDR3 length: 13 residues. V lost 4 bases, J lost 3 bases, and 10 bases lay in between. The CDR3 protein is CASSYRASYEQYF. As DNA, the CDR3 is TGTGCCAGCAGCTATCGGGCTAGCTACGAGCAGTACTTC.

This chain joins TRBV28 and TRBJ2-2; D perhaps matches TRBD2 (5 bases). Germline V gene sequence: CDR1 MDHEN, CDR2 SYDVKM. V lost 2 bases to trimming and J lost 6 bases, with 10 bases between them. The CDR3 is 14 amino acids. The chain's CDR3 is CASSLGELAGELFF. As DNA, the CDR3 is TGTGCCAGCAGTTTAGGGGAGTTGGCCGGGGAGCTGTTTTTT.

The chain has TRBV9 and TRBJ2-7, with D possibly TRBD2 on 7 matching bases. The CDR3 extends over 15 amino acids. The ends were cut back, 4 bases at V and 5 bases at J, with 19 bases in the middle. The V gene's germline CDR1 is SGDLS and CDR2 YYNGEE. CDR3 sequence reads: CASSFTGGPGDEQYF. CDR3 sequence (DNA): TGTGCCAGCAGCTTTACGGGGGGCCCAGGAGACGAGCAGTACTTC.

Notes on this clone: Other DNA sequences in the same sample also yield this CDR3. The chain has TRBV4-1 and TRBJ2-3, with no clear D. The CDR3 loop spans 13 amino acids. The V end was cut by 0 bases, the J end by 2 bases, with 3 bases between. The V gene's germline CDR1 is MGHRA and CDR2 YSYEKL. CDR3 nucleotide sequence: TGCGCCAGCAGCCAAGATTCCACAGATACGCAGTATTTT. This encodes CASSQDSTDTQYF.

The chain links TRBV7-8 to TRBJ2-5; 11 bases agree with TRBD2. After removal of 4 bases from V and 2 bases from J, the junction contained 3 bases not matched to a gene. In germline, CDR1 is SGHVS, CDR2 FQNEAQ. The CDR3 contains 15 residues. The CDR3 nucleotides read TGTGCCAGCAGCTCGGGACTAGCGGTACAAGAGACCCAGTACTTC. It specifies CASSSGLAVQETQYF.

The chain recombines TRBV11-1 with TRBJ2-5; D may be TRBD1 (5 bases). The CDR3 extends over 12 amino acids. Germline CDR1 and CDR2: SGHAT and FQDESV (reference sequence). The V gene lost 11 bases and the J gene lost 5 bases, with 15 bases spanning the gap. The CDR3 region has the DNA TGTGCCGGGGCGGCTGGGCAGGAGACCCAGTACTTC. Translating it yields CAGAAGQETQYF.

This sequence joins TRBV10-3 and TRBJ2-5, with D perhaps given as TRBD1 or TRBD2 (5 bases each). Gene TRBJ2-7 matches the end of the DNA better, so the J call may be wrong. Germline V lookup: CDR1 ENHRY, CDR2 SYGVKD. This CDR3 region has 13 residues. The CDR3 coding sequence is TGTGCCATTACGAAGGGGACCACCTACGAGCAGTACTTC. Amino acids: CAITKGTTYEQYF.

The chain has TRBV19 and TRBJ1-5; no clear D. Germline CDR1 reads LNHDA; CDR2 reads SQIVND (reference sequence). V lost 4 bases, J lost 8 bases, and 15 bases lay in between. This CDR3 spans 14 amino acids. In nucleotides, the CDR3 is TGTGCCAGTAGTACAAAGGACTATCTAGAGCCCCAGCATTTT. Translated: CASSTKDYLEPQHF.

About this clone: The sample contains more than one DNA sequence encoding this CDR3. The chain joins TRBV5-1 to TRBJ1-2, with a weak D call TRBD1 (6 bases). The V end was cut by 0 bases, the J end by 8 bases, with 11 bases between. The CDR3 has 13 residues. Germline CDR1 and CDR2: SGHRS and YFSETQ. This CDR3 is CASSLDSGGGYTF. CDR3 DNA sequence: TGCGCCAGCAGCTTGGATTCTGGGGGCGGCTACACCTTC.

The chain has TRBV6-5 and TRBJ1-1; the D gene is possibly TRBD1 (5 bases). With 5 bases removed from V and 3 bases from J, the gap between germline ends came to 13 bases. The CDR3 is 14 residues long. Germline V gene lookup returns CDR1 MNHEY and CDR2 SVGAGI. CDR3 bases: TGTGCCAGCAGTACGGGACCCCGGCACACTGAAGCTTTCTTT. It is translated as CASSTGPRHTEAFF.

The V gene is TRBV6-6, the J gene TRBJ1-1; D is uncertain. Trimming left V 6 bases short and J 0 bases short, with 11 bases between. Per germline, CDR1 MNHNY and CDR2 SVGAGI (reference sequence). The CDR3 runs to 14 residues. The CDR3 sequence: CASSWQEMNTEAFF. The CDR3, as DNA: TGTGCCAGCAGCTGGCAGGAAATGAACACTGAAGCTTTCTTT.

The J gene is TRBJ2-7, the V gene TRBV27; D not resolved. Trimming pared 5 bases from V and 0 bases from J, leaving 8 bases between. Germline CDR1 is MNHEY and CDR2 is SMNVEV (reference sequence). This CDR3 has 13 amino acids. This CDR3 reads CASSSQDSYEQYF. The CDR3 region has the DNA TGTGCCAGCAGTAGCCAGGACTCCTACGAGCAGTACTTC.

The gene calls are TRBV30 and TRBJ1-1, with D tentatively TRBD1 (5 bases). Germline values: CDR1 GTSNPN, CDR2 SVGIG (reference sequence). The CDR3 is 14 amino acids. Trimming left V 4 bases short and J 5 bases short, with 17 bases between. In nucleotides, the CDR3 is TGTGCCTGGATGTGGGGGAGGGGCGGAACTGAAGCTTTCTTT. Translated: CAWMWGRGGTEAFF.

The chain has TRBV7-9 and TRBJ2-4; D might be TRBD2 (5 bases). The ends were cut back, 0 bases at V and 4 bases at J, with 10 bases in the middle. CDR3 length: 15 residues. Germline lookup yields CDR1 SEHNR and CDR2 FQNEAQ (reference sequence). This chain's CDR3 is CASSLASGEKNIQYF. The CDR3, as DNA: TGTGCCAGCAGCTTAGCATCCGGGGAAAAAAACATTCAGTACTTC.

Concerning this clone itself: Other DNA sequences of this sample code for an identical CDR3. The CDR3 coding sequence is TGTGCCAGCAGTGAAGGGACAGCAAGCAATCAGCCCCAGCATTTT. The encoded protein is CASSEGTASNQPQHF. The J gene is TRBJ1-5, the V gene TRBV6-1; a possible D gene is TRBD1 (6 bases). CDR3 length: 15 amino acids. Trimming left V 1 base short and J 1 base short, with 8 bases between. Germline loops: CDR1 MNHNS, CDR2 SASEGT.

The V and J genes are TRBV19 and TRBJ1-5, with 7 bases lining up with TRBD1. The CDR3 is 15 residues long. CDR1 is LNHDA, CDR2 SQIVND, per germline (reference sequence). V was pared by 7 bases and J by 0 bases, with 6 bases of the junction left unmatched. CDR3 sequence reads: CASKWGQNSNQPQHF. The CDR3 coding sequence is TGTGCCAGTAAATGGGGACAGAATAGCAATCAGCCCCAGCATTTT.

This chain uses TRBV29-1 with TRBJ1-1; possible D gene TRBD1, 5 bases. The CDR3 extends over 13 amino acids. Germline lookup yields CDR1 SQVTM and CDR2 ANQGSEA. The germline V and J ends were trimmed by 3 bases and 3 bases, with 11 bases remaining between them. CDR3 amino acids: CSVEVPGDTEAFF. CDR3 nucleotide sequence: TGCAGCGTTGAGGTCCCGGGGGACACTGAAGCTTTCTTT.

With regard to this clone: Other DNA sequences of this sample code for an identical CDR3. The chain is built from TRBV6-6 and TRBJ2-3; D is ambiguous. CDR1 MNHNY and CDR2 SVGAGI come from the germline V gene (reference sequence). This CDR3 is built from 13 residues. V shed 5 bases and J shed 2 bases, with 8 bases lying between them. The chain's CDR3 is CASSVVLTDTQYF. In DNA form, the CDR3 reads TGTGCCAGCAGTGTAGTCCTCACAGATACGCAGTATTTT.

The chain links TRBV11-2 to TRBJ2-7; 8 bases are shared with TRBD2. J lost 4 bases, V lost 3 bases, and 8 bases had no gene match. There are 15 residues in the CDR3. Germline CDR1 is SGHAT and CDR2 is FQNNGV. The CDR3 sequence is CASSFQAGVLYEQYF. The CDR3 DNA is TGTGCCAGCAGCTTTCAAGCGGGAGTCCTATACGAGCAGTACTTC.

The rearrangement uses TRBV9 and TRBJ1-1; TRBD1 might be the D (6 bases). CDR1 is SGDLS and CDR2 is YYNGEE in the germline V gene. The CDR3 consists of 15 residues. The germline V and J ends were trimmed by 3 bases and 4 bases, with 16 bases remaining between them. CDR3 nucleotide sequence: TGTGCCAGCAGCGAGTTGACAGGCTGGAGCACTGAAGCTTTCTTT. Translated: CASSELTGWSTEAFF. Together with reference TRBV9 and TRBJ1-1, the CDR3 gives the full variable domain: DSGVTQTPKHLITATGQRVTLRCSPRSGDLSVYWYQQSLDQGLQFLIQYYNGEERAKGNILERFSAQQFPDLHSELNLSSLELGDSALYFCASSELTGWSTEAFFGQGTRLTVV.

This clone has just a few counts. The same CDR3 also results from other DNA sequences found in this sample. The V and J genes are TRBV13 and TRBJ1-4; D is undetermined. The V and J ends lost 2 bases and 5 bases respectively, with 0 bases between them. Per the germline V gene, CDR1 is PRHDT and CDR2 is FYEKMQ (reference sequence). The CDR3 consists of 11 residues. DNA of the CDR3: TGTGCCAGCAGCTTAAATGAAAAACTGTTTTTT. This gives the protein CASSLNEKLFF.

V and J are TRBV28 and TRBJ2-5, with D perhaps matching TRBD2 (5 bases). CDR3 length equals 14 residues. Trimming removed 2 bases from V and 3 bases from J, with 10 bases in between. CDR1 and CDR2 (germline): MDHEN, SYDVKM. The CDR3 loop is CASSLTGSEETQYF. As DNA, the CDR3 is TGTGCCAGCAGTTTAACGGGATCGGAAGAGACCCAGTACTTC.

With regard to this clone: One end of the junction varies from germline; a read error may be responsible. The chain has TRBV6-5 and TRBJ2-4, with D possibly TRBD1 on 6 matching bases. This CDR3 has 11 amino acids. CDR1 and CDR2 (germline): MNHEY, SVGAGI. CDR3 DNA: TGTGCCAGCATGGGTACAGGGCCCCCACACTTC. It translates to CASMGTGPPHF.